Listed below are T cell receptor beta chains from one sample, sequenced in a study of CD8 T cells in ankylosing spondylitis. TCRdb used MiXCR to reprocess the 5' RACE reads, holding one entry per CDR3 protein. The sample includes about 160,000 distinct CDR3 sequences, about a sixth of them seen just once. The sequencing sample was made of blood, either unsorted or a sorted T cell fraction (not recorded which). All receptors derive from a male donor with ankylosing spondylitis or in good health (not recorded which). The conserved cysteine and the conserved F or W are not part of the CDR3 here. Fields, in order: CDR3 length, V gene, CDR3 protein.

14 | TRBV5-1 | ASSFGDRGNTGELF
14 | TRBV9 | ASSGWQGGSTGELF
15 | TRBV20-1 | SARVPRTGGANGELF
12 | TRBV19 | ASSKAGDSYEQY
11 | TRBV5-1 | ASSWGVSGELF
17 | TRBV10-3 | ATHDHPVPGTSGYNEQF
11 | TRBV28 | ASHKSSVYEQY
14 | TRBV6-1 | ASSELRGSGANVLT
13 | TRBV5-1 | ASTSSGQGIDTQY
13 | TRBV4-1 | ASSQDGVWDNEQF
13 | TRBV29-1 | SVGGTPRDSYEQY
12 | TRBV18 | ASSPAGTQETQY
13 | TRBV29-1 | SVAAYGTGGSGYT
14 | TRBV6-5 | ASRLASGAGANVLT
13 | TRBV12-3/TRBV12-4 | ASSLGGTMNTEAF
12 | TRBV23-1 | ASSRAGEWYEQY
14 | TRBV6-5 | ASSSRGGPNSSPLH
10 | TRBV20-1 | SARTVGNTIY
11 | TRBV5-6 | ASSTARGTEAF
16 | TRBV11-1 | ASSVTSVRPSGANVLT
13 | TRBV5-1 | ASSLGAGGPYEQY
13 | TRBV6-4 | ASSEQPSGMSEQF
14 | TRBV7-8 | ASSRLGEGQADTQY
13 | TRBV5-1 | ASSWTTASGEKLF
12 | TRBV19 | ATTAGPLTDTQY
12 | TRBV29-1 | SVRQGLLNGFQY
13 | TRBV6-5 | ASRDSTGRTAEAF
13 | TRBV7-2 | ASSLGTGVSNEQF
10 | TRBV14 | ASSPGNYGYT
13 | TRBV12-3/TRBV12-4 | ASSFLGQGTDTQY
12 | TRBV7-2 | ASSEPTGKDEQY
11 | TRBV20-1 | SARDPGAGELF
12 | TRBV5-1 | ASSDGTRDSPLH
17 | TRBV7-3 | ASSPPSSGALGVTDTQY
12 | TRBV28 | ASTLRGDTGELF
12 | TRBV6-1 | ASSRAGNTDTQY
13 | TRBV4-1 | ASSQDGKRTDTQY
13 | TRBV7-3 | ASSSQGYGNTEAF
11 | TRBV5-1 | ASSLEENSPLH
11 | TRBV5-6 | ASSLPGHYEQY
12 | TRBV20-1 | SARRDTGYYGYT
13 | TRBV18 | ASSPGLISNTEAF
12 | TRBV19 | ATAIGAQDNEQF
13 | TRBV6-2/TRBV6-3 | ASSYRRQLTGELF
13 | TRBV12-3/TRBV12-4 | ASSFAATSYNEQF
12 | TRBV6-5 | ASSKQGRDQPQH